This paragraph covers one T cell receptor beta chain sequence. Trimming removed 4 bases at V and 3 bases at J, with 4 bases between. CDR1 is KGHSH, CDR2 LQKENI, per germline. This CDR3 has 11 residues. TCRdb called the RT-PCR reads again in MiXCR, with one record for every CDR3 protein. Of more than 600,000 distinct CDR3 sequences listed, 12% to 15% are singletons. The origin of this receptor is a female donor in good health, serving as a healthy control. Source material: memory CD4+ T cells from blood. The chain joins TRBV18 to TRBJ2-7, with no clear D. CDR3 sequence: CASSHGYEQYF. The CDR3 coding sequence is TGTGCCAGCTCACATGGCTACGAGCAGTACTTC. Full variable domain (remainder filled in from reference TRBV18 and TRBJ2-7): NAGVMQNPRHLVRRRGQEARLRCSPMKGHSHVYWYRQLPEEGLKFMVYLQKENIIDESGMPKERFSAEFPKEGPSILRIQQVVRGDSAAYFCASSHGYEQYFGPGTRLTVT.